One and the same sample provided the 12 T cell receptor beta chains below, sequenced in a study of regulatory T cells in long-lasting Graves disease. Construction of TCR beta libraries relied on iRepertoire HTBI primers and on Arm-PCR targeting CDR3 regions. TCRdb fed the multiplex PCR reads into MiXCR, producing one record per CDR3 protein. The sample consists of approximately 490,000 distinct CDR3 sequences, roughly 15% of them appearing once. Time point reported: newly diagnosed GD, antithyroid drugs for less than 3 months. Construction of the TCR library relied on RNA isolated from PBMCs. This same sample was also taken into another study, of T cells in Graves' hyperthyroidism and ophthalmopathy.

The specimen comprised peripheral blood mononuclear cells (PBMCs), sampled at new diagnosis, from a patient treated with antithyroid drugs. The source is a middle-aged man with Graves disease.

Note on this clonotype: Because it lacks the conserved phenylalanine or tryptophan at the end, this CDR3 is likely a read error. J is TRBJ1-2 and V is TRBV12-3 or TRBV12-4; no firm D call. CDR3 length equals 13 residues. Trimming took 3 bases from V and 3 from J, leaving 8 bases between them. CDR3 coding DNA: TGTGCCAGCAGTTTGAAAACGGACTATGGCTACACCCTC. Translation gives CASSLKTDYGYTL.

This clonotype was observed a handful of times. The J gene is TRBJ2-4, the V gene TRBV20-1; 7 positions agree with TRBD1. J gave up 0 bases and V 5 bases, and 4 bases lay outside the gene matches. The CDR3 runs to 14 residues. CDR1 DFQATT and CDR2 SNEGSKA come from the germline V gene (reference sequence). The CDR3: CSAYTGVAKNIQYF. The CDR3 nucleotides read TGCAGTGCTTACACAGGGGTAGCCAAAAACATTCAGTACTTC.

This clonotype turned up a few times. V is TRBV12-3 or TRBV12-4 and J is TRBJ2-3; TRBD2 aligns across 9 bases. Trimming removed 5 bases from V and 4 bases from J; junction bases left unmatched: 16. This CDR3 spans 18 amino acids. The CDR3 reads CASSGSSGIFLRADTQYF. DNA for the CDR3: TGTGCCAGCAGTGGATCTAGCGGGATCTTTCTCCGGGCAGATACGCAGTATTTT.

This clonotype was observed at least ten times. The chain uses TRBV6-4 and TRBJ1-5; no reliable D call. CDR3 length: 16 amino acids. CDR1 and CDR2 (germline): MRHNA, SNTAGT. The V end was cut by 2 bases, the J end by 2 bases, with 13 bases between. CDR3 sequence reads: CASSDGVSRRNQPQHF. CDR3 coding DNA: TGTGCCAGCAGTGACGGGGTAAGCAGACGCAATCAGCCCCAGCATTTT.

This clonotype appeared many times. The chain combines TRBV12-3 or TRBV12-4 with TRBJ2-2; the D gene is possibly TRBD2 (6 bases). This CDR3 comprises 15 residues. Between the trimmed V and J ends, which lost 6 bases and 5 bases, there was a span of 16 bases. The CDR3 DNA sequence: TGTGCCAGCAGCGCAACAAGACTAGTTACCGGGGAGCTGTTTTTT. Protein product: CASSATRLVTGELFF.

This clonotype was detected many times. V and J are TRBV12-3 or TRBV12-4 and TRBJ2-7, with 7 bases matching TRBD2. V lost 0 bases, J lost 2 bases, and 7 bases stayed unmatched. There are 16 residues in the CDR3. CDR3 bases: TGTGCCAGCAGTTTAGCGGGCGGACTAGACACCTACGAGCAGTACTTC. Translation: CASSLAGGLDTYEQYF.

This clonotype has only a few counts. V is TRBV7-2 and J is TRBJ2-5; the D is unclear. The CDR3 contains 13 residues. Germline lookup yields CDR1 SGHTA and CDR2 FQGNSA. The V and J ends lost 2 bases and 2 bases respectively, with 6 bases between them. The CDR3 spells CASSLRVQETQYF. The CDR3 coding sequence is TGTGCCAGCAGCTTACGCGTACAAGAGACCCAGTACTTC.

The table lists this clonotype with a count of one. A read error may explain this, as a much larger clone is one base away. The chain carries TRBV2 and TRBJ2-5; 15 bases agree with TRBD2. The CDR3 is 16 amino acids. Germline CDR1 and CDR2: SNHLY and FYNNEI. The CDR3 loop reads CVSPLKGLAGGETQYF. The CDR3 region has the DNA TGTGTCAGCCCCCTCAAGGGACTAGCGGGAGGTGAGACCCAGTACTTC.

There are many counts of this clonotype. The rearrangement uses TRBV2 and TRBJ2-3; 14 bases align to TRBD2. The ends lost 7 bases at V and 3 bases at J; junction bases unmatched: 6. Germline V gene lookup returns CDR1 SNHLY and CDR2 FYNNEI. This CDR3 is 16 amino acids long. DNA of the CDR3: TGTGCCAGCAAATTAGGGACTAGCGGGAGAACAGATACGCAGTATTTT. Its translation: CASKLGTSGRTDTQYF.

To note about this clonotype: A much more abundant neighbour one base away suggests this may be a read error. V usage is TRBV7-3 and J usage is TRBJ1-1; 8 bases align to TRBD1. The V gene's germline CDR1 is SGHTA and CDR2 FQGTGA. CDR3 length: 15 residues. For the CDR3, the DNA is TGTGCCAACAGCCTAGAGACAGGGGTGAACACTGAAGCTTTCTTT. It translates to CANSLETGVNTEAFF.

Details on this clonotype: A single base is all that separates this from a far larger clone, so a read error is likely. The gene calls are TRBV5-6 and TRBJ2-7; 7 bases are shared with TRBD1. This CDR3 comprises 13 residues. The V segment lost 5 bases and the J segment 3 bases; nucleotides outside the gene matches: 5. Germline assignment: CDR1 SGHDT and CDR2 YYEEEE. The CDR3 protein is CASSSDRVYEQYF. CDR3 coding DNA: TGTGCCAGCAGTTCCGACAGGGTCTACGAGCAGTACTTC.

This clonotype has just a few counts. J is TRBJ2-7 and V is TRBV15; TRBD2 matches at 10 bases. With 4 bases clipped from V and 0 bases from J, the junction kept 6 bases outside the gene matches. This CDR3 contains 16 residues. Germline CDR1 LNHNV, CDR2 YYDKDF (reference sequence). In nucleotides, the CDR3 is TGTGCCACCAGCAAGGGTACTAGCGGGATCTCCTACGAGCAGTACTTC. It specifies CATSKGTSGISYEQYF.